One and the same sample provided the 18 T cell receptor beta chains below, sequenced in a study of blood T cell repertoires in COVID-19. Produced via immunoSEQ multiplex PCR; TCRdb's table is partial and in-frame only. The sample holds approximately 170,000 clones, 86% seen once. Sequencing was carried out using peripheral blood. Every receptor here comes from a man over 45 with active or convalescent COVID-19.

The chain is built from TRBV4-3 and TRBJ1-2; a possible D gene is TRBD1 (6 bases). The CDR3 loop spans 15 amino acids. V was trimmed by 0 bases and J by 8 bases, leaving 16 bases between them. The germline gives CDR1 LGHNA, CDR2 YSLEER. The CDR3 loop is CASSQDGGGIYGYTF. CDR3 DNA: TGCGCCAGCAGCCAAGATGGGGGGGGCATCTACGGCTACACCTTC.

The V gene is TRBV5-5, the J gene TRBJ1-3; 11 positions agree with TRBD1. CDR1 and CDR2 (germline): SGHKS, YYEKEE (reference sequence). The length of the CDR3 is 13 residues. J gave up 8 bases and V 4 bases, and 2 bases lay outside the gene matches. The DNA of the CDR3 is TGTGCCAGCAGCGTGGGACAGGGGGACACCATATATTTT. It is translated as CASSVGQGDTIYF.

This chain uses TRBV5-1 with TRBJ2-7, with 7 bases matching TRBD2. There are 14 residues in the CDR3. CDR1 is SGHRS and CDR2 is YFSETQ in the germline V gene. The junction had 3 bases not matched to a gene; V was cut back by 0 bases and J by 3 bases. Written as DNA, the CDR3 is TGCGCCAGCAGCTTGGACCCGGGGGGCTACGAGCAGTACTTC. Translated, it gives CASSLDPGGYEQYF.

This clone was seen a single time. V is TRBV6-5 and J is TRBJ2-7, with 12 bases matching TRBD2. Germline V gives CDR1 MNHEY, CDR2 SVGAGI. The CDR3 sequence is 13 residues long. V dropped 4 bases and J dropped 6; count of bases not matched to a gene: 1. The CDR3 DNA sequence: TGTGCCAGCAGTTCGGGACTAGCGGGCGAGCAGTACTTC. Protein: CASSSGLAGEQYF.

The V and J genes are TRBV15 and TRBJ2-1; a weak D match, TRBD1 (6 bases). In germline, CDR1 is LNHNV, CDR2 YYDKDF (reference sequence). V was pared by 1 base and J by 8 bases, with 12 bases between. CDR3 length: 14 residues. CDR3 protein: CATSRGQGIDEQFF. Written as DNA, the CDR3 is TGTGCCACCAGCAGAGGTCAGGGGATCGATGAGCAGTTCTTC. The variable domain in full, with the rest retrieved from reference TRBV15 and TRBJ2-1, is DAMVIQNPRYQVTQFGKPVTLSCSQTLNHNVMYWYQQKSSQAPKLLFHYYDKDFNNEADTPDNFQSRRPNTSFCFLDIRSPGLGDTAMYLCATSRGQGIDEQFFGPGTRLTVL.

This CDR3 is CASSLLESETQYF. The CDR3 DNA follows: TGTGCCAGCAGCTTACTAGAGTCAGAGACCCAGTACTTC. The chain recombines TRBV7-6 with TRBJ2-5; D call uncertain. This CDR3 contains 13 residues. Trimming cost V 2 bases and J 4 bases, with 8 bases left between them. The V gene's germline CDR1 is SGHVS and CDR2 FNYEAQ.

The chain recombines TRBV7-3 with TRBJ2-3; D remains ambiguous. V was shortened by 5 bases and J by 6 bases, with 12 bases between the two germline ends. CDR1 SGHTA and CDR2 FQGTGA come from the germline V gene. The CDR3 covers 13 residues. The CDR3 bases are TGTGCCAGCAGCGAAACCCTAGTGGATACGCAGTATTTT. It encodes CASSETLVDTQYF.

This chain joins TRBV19 and TRBJ2-3, with 7 bases that match TRBD2. The CDR3 length is 16 residues. From germline, CDR1 is LNHDA and CDR2 SQIVND (reference sequence). V gave up 5 bases and J gave up 4 bases; unmatched junction bases: 12. The CDR3: CASSQDGGGPSDTQYF. The CDR3 DNA reads as TGTGCCAGTAGTCAAGACGGGGGAGGGCCGTCAGATACGCAGTATTTT.

This clone was seen only once. The rearrangement uses TRBV11-2 and TRBJ1-6; TRBD1 matches at 7 bases. CDR1 is SGHAT, CDR2 FQNNGV, per germline. The CDR3 spans 15 residues. The J segment lost 7 bases and the V segment lost 5 bases, leaving 8 bases of the junction unmatched. The CDR3 nucleotides read TGTGCCAGCAGCCCGGGACAGCGTATCAATTCACCCCTCCACTTT. It encodes CASSPGQRINSPLHF.

The CDR3 DNA reads as TGCGCCAGCAGCCAAGATTTGAATTGGGGGACAGGGCCCTACGAGCAGTACTTC. This gives the protein CASSQDLNWGTGPYEQYF. This chain connects TRBV4-1 to TRBJ2-7; TRBD1 agrees at 9 bases. The ends lost 0 bases at V and 2 bases at J; junction bases unmatched: 11. From germline, CDR1 is MGHRA and CDR2 YSYEKL. This CDR3 contains 18 residues.

This chain connects TRBV5-5 to TRBJ1-5; 11 bases agree with TRBD1. The CDR3 runs 14 residues. V lost 3 bases, J lost 9 bases, and 5 bases stayed unmatched. The V gene's germline CDR1 is SGHKS and CDR2 YYEKEE (reference sequence). CDR3 DNA: TGTGCCAGCAGCTCCGGACAGGGGGCATCGCCCCAGCATTTT. It codes for CASSSGQGASPQHF.

The chain employs TRBV30 and TRBJ1-5; 7 nucleotides match TRBD1. Germline CDR1 and CDR2: GTSNPN and SVGIG (reference sequence). V lost 3 bases to trimming and J lost 4 bases; unmatched junction nucleotides: 6. The CDR3 extends over 14 amino acids. In DNA form, the CDR3 reads TGTGCCTGGAGCCCAGGACAGGTTAATCAGCCCCAGCATTTT. Amino acids: CAWSPGQVNQPQHF.

The CDR3 coding sequence is TGTGCCGGACAGGATGACAACTATGGCTACACCTTC. This translates into CAGQDDNYGYTF. The J gene is TRBJ1-2, the V gene TRBV30, with 7 bases fitting TRBD1. Germline CDR1 is GTSNPN and CDR2 is SVGIG (reference sequence). Trimming cost V 8 bases and J 2 bases; bases outside gene matches: 5. This CDR3 contains 12 residues.

The chain links TRBV15 to TRBJ2-3, with 7 bases fitting TRBD1. V was pared by 0 bases and J by 0 bases, with 3 bases of the junction left unmatched. CDR3 length equals 16 residues. The germline gives CDR1 LNHNV, CDR2 YYDKDF (reference sequence). The CDR3 here is CATSREDRASTDTQYF. The CDR3 coding sequence is TGTGCCACCAGCAGAGAAGACAGGGCTAGCACAGATACGCAGTATTTT.

The J gene is TRBJ2-7, the V gene TRBV6-1, with 7 bases identical to TRBD2. There are 18 residues in the CDR3. Per germline, CDR1 MNHNS and CDR2 SASEGT. V gave up 2 bases and J gave up 0 bases; unmatched junction bases: 13. In DNA form, the CDR3 reads TGTGCCAGCAGTGAAAAAAGGCGGGGGACGGCGTCCTCCTACGAGCAGTACTTC. Encoded protein: CASSEKRRGTASSYEQYF.

The rearrangement links TRBV28 to TRBJ1-2; D may be TRBD1 (6 bases). The germline gives CDR1 MDHEN, CDR2 SYDVKM. Trimming cost V 4 bases and J 3 bases, with 15 bases left between them. The CDR3 is 15 amino acids. Here the CDR3 DNA reads TGTGCCAGCAGTTCTCCGGGGGGGCAGGACTATGGCTACACCTTC. Residues: CASSSPGGQDYGYTF.

The chain joins TRBV28 to TRBJ2-5, with D hard to call. CDR3 length equals 12 residues. From germline, CDR1 is MDHEN and CDR2 SYDVKM. The ends were cut back, 6 bases at V and 2 bases at J, with 7 bases in the middle. In nucleotides, the CDR3 is TGTGCCAGCAGCCTAAGTCAAGAGACCCAGTACTTC. Translation: CASSLSQETQYF.

The chain couples TRBV18 to TRBJ2-2; D gene unclear. CDR1 and CDR2 (germline): KGHSH, LQKENI. The CDR3 runs to 13 residues. V was shortened by 3 bases and J by 4 bases, with 6 bases between the two germline ends. The CDR3 loop is CASSPRSTGELFF. The CDR3 nucleotides read TGTGCCAGCTCACCCCGCAGCACCGGGGAGCTGTTTTTT.